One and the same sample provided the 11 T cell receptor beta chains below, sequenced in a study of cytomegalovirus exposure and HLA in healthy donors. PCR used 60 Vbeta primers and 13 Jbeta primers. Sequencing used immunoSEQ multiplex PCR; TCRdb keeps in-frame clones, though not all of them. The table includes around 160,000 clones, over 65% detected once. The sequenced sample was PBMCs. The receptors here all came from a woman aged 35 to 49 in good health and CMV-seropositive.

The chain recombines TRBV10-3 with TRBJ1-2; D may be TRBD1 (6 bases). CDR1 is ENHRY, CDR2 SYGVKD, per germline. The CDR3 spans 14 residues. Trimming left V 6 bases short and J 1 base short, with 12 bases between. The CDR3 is CAIREGQVNYGYTF. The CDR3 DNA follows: TGTGCCATCAGGGAGGGACAAGTTAACTATGGCTACACCTTC.

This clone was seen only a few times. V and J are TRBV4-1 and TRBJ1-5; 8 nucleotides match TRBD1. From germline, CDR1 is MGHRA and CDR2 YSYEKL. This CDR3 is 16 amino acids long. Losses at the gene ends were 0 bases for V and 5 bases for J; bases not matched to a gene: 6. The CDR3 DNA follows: TGCGCCAGCAGCCAAGATCGCGGACAGGGACATCAGCCCCAGCATTTT. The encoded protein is CASSQDRGQGHQPQHF.

CDR3 coding DNA: TGCAGCGGCGGGGGGGAACGTACCGGGGAGCTGTTTTTT. Protein sequence: CSGGGERTGELFF. The chain recombines TRBV29-1 with TRBJ2-2, with 9 bases that match TRBD2. The germline CDR1 and CDR2 sequences are SQVTM and ANQGSEA. V was pared by 7 bases and J by 5 bases, with 5 bases of the junction left unmatched. This CDR3 is built from 13 residues.

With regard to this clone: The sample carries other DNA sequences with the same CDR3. CDR3 DNA: TGTGCCAGCAGTGAAAATAACAACCCGAACACCGGGGAGCTGTTTTTT. This translates into CASSENNNPNTGELFF. The genes are TRBV2 and TRBJ2-2; D gene uncertain. Trimming shortened V by 2 bases and J by 0 bases, and 10 bases separated the two germline ends. CDR3 length: 16 amino acids. Per germline, CDR1 SNHLY and CDR2 FYNNEI.

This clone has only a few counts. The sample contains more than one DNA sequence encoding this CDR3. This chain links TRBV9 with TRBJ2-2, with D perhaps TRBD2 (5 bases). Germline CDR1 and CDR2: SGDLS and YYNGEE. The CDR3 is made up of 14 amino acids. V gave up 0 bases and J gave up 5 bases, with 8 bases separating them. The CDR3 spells CASSVGGGTGELFF. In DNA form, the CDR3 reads TGTGCCAGCAGCGTAGGAGGCGGGACCGGGGAGCTGTTTTTT.

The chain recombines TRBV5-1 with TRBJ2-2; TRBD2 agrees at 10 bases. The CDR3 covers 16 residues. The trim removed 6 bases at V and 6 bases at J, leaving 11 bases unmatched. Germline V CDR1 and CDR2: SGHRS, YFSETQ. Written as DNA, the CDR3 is TGCGCCAGCACCCCCGGAGCGGGGGGGCCCCCCGGGGAGCTGTTTTTT. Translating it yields CASTPGAGGPPGELFF.

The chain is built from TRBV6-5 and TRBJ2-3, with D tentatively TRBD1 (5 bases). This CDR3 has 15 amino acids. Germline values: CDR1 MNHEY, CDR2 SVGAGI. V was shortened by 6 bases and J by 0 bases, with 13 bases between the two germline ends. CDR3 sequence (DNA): TGTGCCAGCAGCCCCCTAGGGGATAGCACAGATACGCAGTATTTT. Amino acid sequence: CASSPLGDSTDTQYF.

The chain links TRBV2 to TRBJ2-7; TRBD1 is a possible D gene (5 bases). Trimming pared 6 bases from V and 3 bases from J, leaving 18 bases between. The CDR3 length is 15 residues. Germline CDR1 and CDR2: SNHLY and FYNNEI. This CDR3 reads CASRYRLSPYYEQYF. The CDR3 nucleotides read TGTGCCAGCAGATACAGGTTATCCCCTTACTACGAGCAGTACTTC.

The DNA of the CDR3 is TGTGCCAGCAAGGCAAACAGGGGGATAAACAATGAGCAGTTCTTC. Protein: CASKANRGINNEQFF. V is TRBV6-1 and J is TRBJ2-1; 8 nucleotides match TRBD1. In germline, CDR1 is MNHNS, CDR2 SASEGT. Losses at the gene ends were 7 bases for V and 5 bases for J; bases not matched to a gene: 10. This CDR3 region has 15 residues.

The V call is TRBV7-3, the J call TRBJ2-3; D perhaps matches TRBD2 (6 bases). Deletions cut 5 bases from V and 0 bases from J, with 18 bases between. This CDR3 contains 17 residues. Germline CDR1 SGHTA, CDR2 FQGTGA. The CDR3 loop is CASSPGTAPLSTDTQYF. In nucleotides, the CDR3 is TGTGCCAGCAGCCCGGGGACTGCCCCATTGAGCACAGATACGCAGTATTTT.

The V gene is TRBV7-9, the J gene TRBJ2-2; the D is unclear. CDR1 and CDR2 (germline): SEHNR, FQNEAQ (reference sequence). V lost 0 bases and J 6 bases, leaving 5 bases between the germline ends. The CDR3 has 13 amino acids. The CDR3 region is CASSLAGAGELFF. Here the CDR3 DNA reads TGTGCCAGCAGCTTAGCTGGAGCCGGGGAGCTGTTTTTT.